A single sample is the source of the 2 T cell receptor beta chains below, sequenced in a study of shared clonotypes between healthy human individuals. TCRdb keeps only in-frame clones here, not all; method: immunoSEQ multiplex PCR. The sample shows about 2.4 million clones, under 95% of them seen only once. The sequencing sample was made of naive CD4+ T cells from PBMCs. The subset is: CD45RA+ positively selected. The receptors come from a man between 18 and 29 years old in good health. Some clones in this sample may be carry-over from other donors' samples.

This rearrangement joins TRBV5-4 to TRBJ2-5, with 8 bases matching TRBD1. The V segment lost 0 bases and the J segment 6 bases; nucleotides outside the gene matches: 7. The CDR3 runs to 15 residues. The germline V gene has CDR1 SGHNT and CDR2 YYREEE (reference sequence). CDR3 protein: CASSLVADREQTQYF. The CDR3 region has the DNA TGTGCCAGCAGCTTGGTTGCGGACAGGGAACAGACCCAGTACTTC.

V and J are TRBV11-2 and TRBJ1-5, with D hard to call. V lost 2 bases and J 3 bases, leaving 5 bases between the germline ends. Germline CDR1 and CDR2: SGHAT and FQNNGV. This CDR3 has 13 amino acids. In nucleotides, the CDR3 is TGTGCCAGCAGCTTAAGGACCAATCAGCCCCAGCATTTT. It yields the protein CASSLRTNQPQHF.